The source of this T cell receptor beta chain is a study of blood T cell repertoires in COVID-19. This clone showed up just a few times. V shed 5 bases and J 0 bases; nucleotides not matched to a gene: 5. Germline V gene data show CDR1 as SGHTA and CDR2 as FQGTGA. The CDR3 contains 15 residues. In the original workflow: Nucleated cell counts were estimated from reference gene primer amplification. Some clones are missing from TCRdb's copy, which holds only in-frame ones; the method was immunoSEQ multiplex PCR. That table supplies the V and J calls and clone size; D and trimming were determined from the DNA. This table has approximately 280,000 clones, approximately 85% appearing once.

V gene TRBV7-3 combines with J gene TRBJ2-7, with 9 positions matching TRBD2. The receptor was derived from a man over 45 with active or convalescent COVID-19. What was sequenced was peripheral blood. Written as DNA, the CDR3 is TGTGCCAGCAGCCAACAAGCGGGAGGCTCCTACGAGCAGTACTTC. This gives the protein CASSQQAGGSYEQYF.